This TCR beta chain was recovered during a study of spatial heterogeneity in lung cancer. Study-level information: There were consistently more beta-chain sequences detected than alpha-chain sequences.

Time point denoted: sample taken at primary tumor resection. In each case, whole RNA from tumor, nontumor lung or frozen PBMC was sequenced unsorted. The CDR3 sequence is 14 residues long. CDR1 and CDR2 (germline): LGHNA, YNFKEQ. V was shortened by 5 bases and J by 7 bases, with 12 bases between the two germline ends. TCRdb used MiXCR to reprocess the 5' RACE reads, holding one entry per CDR3 protein. The data show 2,000 or so distinct CDR3 sequences, about 9% seen once. The sequencing used normal lung tissue next to the tumor, collected at surgery. The TCR originated in a female donor with early-stage non-small cell lung cancer. The genes are TRBV4-2 and TRBJ1-6; a weak D match, TRBD1 (6 bases). The CDR3 is CASSIGGQNSPLHF. The CDR3 coding sequence is TGTGCCAGCAGCATAGGGGGTCAGAATTCACCCCTCCACTTT.